This T cell receptor (beta chain) was sequenced in a study of blood T cells in healthy people across ages. Broader study findings: Among T cells, TCR beta diversity per million cells dropped roughly linearly as age rose.

A second PCR of roughly 7 to 11 cycles used a sample-barcoded 5' primer and a J-beta primer mix. The template-switch adaptor, which had 12 random nucleotides, put a tag on each cDNA molecule. One entry per CDR3 protein results from TCRdb running MiXCR on the 5' RACE reads. The sample has roughly 1,500,000 distinct CDR3 sequences, 42% seen once. It was 9.5 to 10 milliliters of peripheral blood that were drawn from each donor. This clonotype has more than one count but fewer than ten. Its matching antigen is unknown. Germline V gene lookup returns CDR1 MNHEY and CDR2 SVGAGI. J was trimmed by 5 bases and V by 4 bases; bases with no gene match: 3. CDR3 size: 15 residues.

The rearrangement links TRBV6-5 to TRBJ2-5; 14 nucleotides match TRBD2. This sequence originates from a woman younger than 35 in good health. Sequencing used blood. The CDR3 region is CASSWGLAGDETQYF. The CDR3 coding sequence is TGTGCCAGCAGTTGGGGACTAGCGGGAGATGAGACCCAGTACTTC.